Listed here are 20 T cell receptor beta chains from one sample, sequenced in a study of regulatory T cells in long-lasting Graves disease. Building the TCR beta libraries relied on iRepertoire HTBI primers, and CDR3 regions underwent Arm-PCR. In TCRdb, the multiplex PCR reads were re-called with MiXCR into one record per CDR3 protein. The repertoire holds about 470,000 distinct CDR3 sequences, with less than 25% as singletons. Time point meaning: persistent/refractory GD, antithyroid drugs over 5 years with positive TRAb. Extracted PBMC RNA gave rise to the TCR library. The source material was peripheral blood mononuclear cells (PBMCs), sampled when the disease was refractory, from a patient treated with antithyroid drugs. The receptors shown here come from a female donor with Graves disease.

Many counts were recorded for this clonotype. V gene TRBV28 combines with J gene TRBJ1-2, with TRBD1 matching over 11 bases. The J segment lost 3 bases and the V segment lost 8 bases, leaving 8 bases of the junction unmatched. Germline V gives CDR1 MDHEN, CDR2 SYDVKM. CDR3 size: 15 residues. The CDR3 nucleotides are TGTGCCAGCTGTTCCGGACAGGGGGCTTACTATGGCTACACCTTC. It is translated as CASCSGQGAYYGYTF.

This chain joins TRBV27 and TRBJ2-3; D may be TRBD2 (5 bases). This CDR3 is built from 15 residues. Germline assignment: CDR1 MNHEY and CDR2 SMNVEV (reference sequence). V lost 3 bases to trimming and J lost 4 bases, with 14 bases between them. Written as DNA, the CDR3 is TGTGCCAGCAGTTTTTCGGCGGGTCTGGCAGATACGCAGTATTTT. It translates to CASSFSAGLADTQYF.

This clonotype was detected ten times or more. The CDR3 reads CASKGGGTEAFF. In DNA form, the CDR3 reads TGTGCCAGCAAAGGGGGGGGCACTGAAGCTTTCTTT. The chain joins TRBV2 to TRBJ1-1, with a tentative D call TRBD1 (6 bases). CDR3 length equals 12 residues. V was cut by 7 bases and J by 4 bases, with 10 bases left in between. Germline assignment: CDR1 SNHLY and CDR2 FYNNEI.

This clonotype was seen many times. The chain is built from TRBV29-1 and TRBJ2-7, with D unresolved. Trimming stripped 4 bases from V and 0 bases from J, with 10 bases between. The CDR3 extends over 13 amino acids. Germline-derived CDR1 and CDR2 are SQVTM and ANQGSEA. CDR3: CSVGRADSYEQYF. CDR3 DNA sequence: TGCAGCGTTGGAAGGGCTGACTCCTACGAGCAGTACTTC.

This clonotype came up many times. V and J are TRBV28 and TRBJ1-1, with 8 bases lining up with TRBD1. This CDR3 has 12 residues. Per the germline V gene, CDR1 is MDHEN and CDR2 is SYDVKM. Unmatched junction bases numbered 4, after V lost 10 bases and J lost 3 bases. CDR3 nucleotides: TGTGCCACGACAGGGGTTTACACTGAAGCTTTCTTT. As protein: CATTGVYTEAFF. Full variable domain (missing parts from reference TRBV28 and TRBJ1-1): DVKVTQSSRYLVKRTGEKVFLECVQDMDHENMFWYRQDPGLGLRLIYFSYDVKMKEKGDIPEGYSVSREKKERFSLILESASTNQTSMYLCATTGVYTEAFFGQGTRLTVV.

This clonotype was recorded a few times. This chain connects TRBV4-1 to TRBJ2-7; 7 nucleotides align to TRBD2. The CDR3 is made up of 15 amino acids. From germline, CDR1 is MGHRA and CDR2 YSYEKL. With 3 bases clipped from V and 1 base from J, the junction kept 6 bases outside the gene matches. The DNA of the CDR3 is TGCGCCAGCAGCCACGTTGGGAGGGGTTCCTACGAGCAGTACTTC. Its protein product is CASSHVGRGSYEQYF.

This sequence joins TRBV27 and TRBJ1-3, with D unclear. CDR1 is MNHEY, CDR2 SMNVEV, per germline (reference sequence). CDR3 size: 13 residues. Trimming took 5 bases from V and 0 from J, leaving 5 bases between them. The CDR3 DNA reads as TGTGCCAGCAGTAAATACTCTGGAAACACCATATATTTT. It translates to CASSKYSGNTIYF.

The chain has TRBV20-1 and TRBJ1-2, with a weak D call TRBD1 (6 bases). The CDR3 runs 14 residues. Deletions cut 1 base from V and 2 bases from J, with 11 bases between. The germline V gene encodes CDR1 DFQATT and CDR2 SNEGSKA (reference sequence). In nucleotides, the CDR3 is TGCAGTGCTAGAGGGACAGACTTAAACTATGGCTACACCTTC. Its protein is CSARGTDLNYGYTF.

The chain couples TRBV5-1 to TRBJ1-2; TRBD1 is a possible D gene (6 bases). Between the trimmed V and J ends, which lost 3 bases and 4 bases, there was a span of 13 bases. CDR1 is SGHRS and CDR2 is YFSETQ in the germline V gene. The CDR3 spans 14 residues. This CDR3 is CASSSQGLSYGYTF. Here the CDR3 DNA reads TGCGCCAGCAGCTCACAGGGTTTAAGCTATGGCTACACCTTC.

This clonotype was found many times. The chain links TRBV18 to TRBJ2-5; D gene unclear. The V gene lost 2 bases and the J gene lost 1 base, with 11 bases spanning the gap. This CDR3 spans 15 amino acids. Per the germline V gene, CDR1 is KGHSH and CDR2 is LQKENI. CDR3: CASSPINTLQETQYF. Written as DNA, the CDR3 is TGTGCCAGCTCACCAATTAATACCCTCCAAGAGACCCAGTACTTC.

The sample holds a few counts of this clonotype. The chain is built from TRBV4-1 and TRBJ1-1, with D possibly matching TRBD1 (6 bases). The V end lost 2 bases, the J end lost 6 bases, and 16 bases lay between the germline ends. Germline CDR1 and CDR2: MGHRA and YSYEKL. There are 15 residues in the CDR3. This CDR3 is CASSQPTGGVPEAFF. CDR3 bases: TGCGCCAGCAGCCAACCGACAGGTGGGGTGCCTGAAGCTTTCTTT.

The rearrangement links TRBV5-1 to TRBJ1-1; D call uncertain. V was pared by 1 base and J by 0 bases, with 7 bases between. The CDR3 is 14 residues long. The germline gives CDR1 SGHRS, CDR2 YFSETQ. CDR3 DNA sequence: TGCGCCAGCAGCTTGTTATCCGTGAACACTGAAGCTTTCTTT. It codes for CASSLLSVNTEAFF.

This clonotype has a handful of counts. The rearrangement uses TRBV9 and TRBJ2-7; tentatively, D is TRBD1 or TRBD2 (5 bases each). CDR3 size: 14 residues. In germline, CDR1 is SGDLS, CDR2 YYNGEE. The germline V and J ends were trimmed by 4 bases and 2 bases, with 13 bases remaining between them. As DNA, the CDR3 is TGTGCCAGCAGCCGTGGGGGAGTGACCTACGAGCAGTACTTC. As protein: CASSRGGVTYEQYF.

This clonotype was found many times. The V gene is TRBV20-1, the J gene TRBJ2-7; 10 nucleotides match TRBD2. The germline gives CDR1 DFQATT, CDR2 SNEGSKA (reference sequence). V was pared by 0 bases and J by 7 bases, with 9 bases of the junction left unmatched. The CDR3 is made up of 15 amino acids. CDR3: CSARDVSSGRVEQYF. As DNA, the CDR3 is TGCAGTGCTAGAGACGTGTCTAGCGGGAGAGTGGAGCAGTACTTC.

The chain recombines TRBV9 with TRBJ1-5, with D possibly TRBD1 on 5 matching bases. The CDR3 has 13 amino acids. Germline CDR1 reads SGDLS; CDR2 reads YYNGEE. Trimming pared 3 bases from V and 7 bases from J, leaving 11 bases between. CDR3 sequence reads: CASSAGEGQPQHF. The CDR3 bases are TGTGCCAGCAGCGCGGGGGAGGGGCAGCCCCAGCATTTT.

Only a few counts were recorded for this clonotype. V usage is TRBV12-3 or TRBV12-4 and J usage is TRBJ2-2; D perhaps matches TRBD1 (6 bases). Between the trimmed V and J ends, which lost 5 bases and 9 bases, there was a span of 25 bases. The CDR3 has 17 amino acids. The DNA for the CDR3 is TGTGCCAGCAGTCCTCCCCGAGACAGGAACCCACCCAGGGAGCTGTTTTTT. As protein: CASSPPRDRNPPRELFF.

This clonotype showed up just a few times. The chain has TRBV20-1 and TRBJ1-2; no reliable D call. V shed 0 bases and J shed 3 bases, with 8 bases lying between them. There are 13 residues in the CDR3. Per the germline V gene, CDR1 is DFQATT and CDR2 is SNEGSKA (reference sequence). This CDR3 reads CSARDRRYYGYTF. For the CDR3, the DNA is TGCAGTGCTAGAGACAGAAGATACTATGGCTACACCTTC.

This chain uses TRBV7-9 with TRBJ2-5; D may be TRBD1 or TRBD2 (6 bases each). The V and J ends lost 2 bases and 2 bases respectively, with 12 bases between them. The germline V gene encodes CDR1 SEHNR and CDR2 FQNEAQ (reference sequence). The CDR3 consists of 15 residues. The CDR3 here is CASSLNRAGQETQYF. The DNA of the CDR3 is TGTGCCAGCAGCTTAAACAGGGCGGGGCAAGAGACCCAGTACTTC.

A few counts support this clonotype. This chain uses TRBV5-1 with TRBJ2-7; perhaps TRBD2 as D (5 bases). The V gene lost 3 bases and the J gene lost 0 bases, with 10 bases spanning the gap. Germline CDR1 is SGHRS and CDR2 is YFSETQ. This CDR3 comprises 14 residues. The CDR3: CASSYGGLSYEQYF. In DNA form, the CDR3 reads TGCGCCAGCAGCTACGGCGGACTCTCCTACGAGCAGTACTTC. Based on the CDR3 plus reference TRBV5-1 and TRBJ2-7, the full variable domain is KAGVTQTPRYLIKTRGQQVTLSCSPISGHRSVSWYQQTPGQGLQFLFEYFSETQRNKGNFPGRFSGRQFSNSRSEMNVSTLELGDSALYLCASSYGGLSYEQYFGPGTRLTVT.

This clonotype was detected only a few times. V and J are TRBV15 and TRBJ1-2; D possibly corresponds to TRBD1 (5 bases). This CDR3 contains 14 residues. The V gene's germline CDR1 is LNHNV and CDR2 YYDKDF (reference sequence). The V end was cut by 3 bases, the J end by 4 bases, with 12 bases between. CDR3 protein: CATSREGTSYGYTF. DNA of the CDR3: TGTGCCACCAGCAGGGAAGGGACCAGCTATGGCTACACCTTC.